This entry lists 6 T cell receptor beta chains sequenced from one sample in a study of cytomegalovirus exposure and HLA in healthy donors. 60 Vbeta and 13 Jbeta primers were used in PCR. Sequenced by immunoSEQ multiplex PCR; TCRdb stores in-frame clones only, minus some. The sample holds some 91,000 clones, 64% seen once. The sample taken for sequencing was PBMCs. The receptors were gathered from a human donor in good health.

This sequence joins TRBV6-5 and TRBJ2-7; maybe TRBD2 (5 bases). The V end lost 2 bases, the J end lost 2 bases, and 10 bases lay between the germline ends. From germline, CDR1 is MNHEY and CDR2 SVGAGI. The CDR3 is 14 amino acids. The CDR3 nucleotides are TGTGCCAGCAGTTACGAGGGCCCTACCTACGAGCAGTACTTC. This translates into CASSYEGPTYEQYF.

The rearrangement joins TRBV2 to TRBJ2-7, with D maybe TRBD1 (6 bases). CDR1 and CDR2 (germline): SNHLY, FYNNEI. The CDR3 contains 13 residues. Trimming left V 7 bases short and J 6 bases short, with 16 bases between. In DNA form, the CDR3 reads TGTGCCAGCAATGTAGGGGGTTCTAGCGAGCAGTACTTC. It is translated as CASNVGGSSEQYF.

This clone was counted only a few times. The chain joins TRBV5-4 to TRBJ2-3; D is uncertain. V lost 6 bases and J 4 bases, leaving 21 bases between the germline ends. Germline values: CDR1 SGHNT, CDR2 YYREEE (reference sequence). This CDR3 comprises 16 residues. The CDR3 is CASTGSQKLNADTQYF. The CDR3 bases are TGTGCCAGCACCGGGTCCCAAAAGCTAAACGCAGATACGCAGTATTTT.

V gene TRBV19 combines with J gene TRBJ2-7, with 9 positions matching TRBD1. Per the germline V gene, CDR1 is LNHDA and CDR2 is SQIVND (reference sequence). The CDR3 spans 14 residues. V was clipped by 5 bases and J by 7 bases; unmatched bases: 9. The CDR3 is CASSQQGAQGEQYF. DNA of the CDR3: TGTGCCAGTAGTCAACAGGGGGCCCAGGGAGAGCAGTACTTC.

V gene TRBV19 combines with J gene TRBJ2-6, with a possible D match to TRBD1 (6 bases). V lost 3 bases and J 3 bases, leaving 9 bases between the germline ends. There are 15 residues in the CDR3. Germline values: CDR1 LNHDA, CDR2 SQIVND (reference sequence). The CDR3 DNA reads as TGTGCCAGTAGTATTAGAGGGGGTGGGGCCAACGTCCTGACTTTC. Translating it yields CASSIRGGGANVLTF.

This clone was seen only a few times. The chain employs TRBV18 and TRBJ2-7; TRBD2 matches at 9 bases. V dropped 4 bases and J dropped 0; count of bases not matched to a gene: 4. The germline CDR1 and CDR2 sequences are KGHSH and LQKENI. There are 15 residues in the CDR3. The CDR3 DNA is TGTGCCAGCTCACAACAGCGGGGGGTCTCCTACGAGCAGTACTTC. Translating gives CASSQQRGVSYEQYF.